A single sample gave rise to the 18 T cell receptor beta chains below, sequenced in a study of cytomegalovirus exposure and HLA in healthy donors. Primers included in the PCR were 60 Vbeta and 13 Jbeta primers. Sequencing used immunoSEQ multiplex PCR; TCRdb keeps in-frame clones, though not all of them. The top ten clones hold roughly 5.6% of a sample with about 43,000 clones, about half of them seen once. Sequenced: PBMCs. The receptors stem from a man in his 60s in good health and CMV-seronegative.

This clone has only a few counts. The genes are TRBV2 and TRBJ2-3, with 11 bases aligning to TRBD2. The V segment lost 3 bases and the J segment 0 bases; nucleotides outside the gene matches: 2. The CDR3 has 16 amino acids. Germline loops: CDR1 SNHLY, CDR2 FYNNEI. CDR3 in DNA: TGTGCCAGCAGTGAGGGACTAGCGGCTAGCACAGATACGCAGTATTTT. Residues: CASSEGLAASTDTQYF. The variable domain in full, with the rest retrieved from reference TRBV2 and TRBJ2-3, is EPEVTQTPSHQVTQMGQEVILRCVPISNHLYFYWYRQILGQKVEFLVSFYNNEISEKSEIFDDQFSVERPDGSNFTLKIRSTKLEDSAMYFCASSEGLAASTDTQYFGPGTRLTVL.

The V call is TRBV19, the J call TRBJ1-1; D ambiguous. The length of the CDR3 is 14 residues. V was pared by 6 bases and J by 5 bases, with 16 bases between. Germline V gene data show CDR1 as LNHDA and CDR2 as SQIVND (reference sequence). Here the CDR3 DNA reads TGTGCCAGTAGACGGGCCGGTAGCGGGACTGAAGCTTTCTTT. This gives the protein CASRRAGSGTEAFF.

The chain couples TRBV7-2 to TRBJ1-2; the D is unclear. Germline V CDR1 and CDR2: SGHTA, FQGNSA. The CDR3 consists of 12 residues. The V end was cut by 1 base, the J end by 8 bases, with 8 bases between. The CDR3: CASSLGVLGYTF. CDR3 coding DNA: TGTGCCAGCAGCTTAGGAGTTTTAGGCTACACCTTC.

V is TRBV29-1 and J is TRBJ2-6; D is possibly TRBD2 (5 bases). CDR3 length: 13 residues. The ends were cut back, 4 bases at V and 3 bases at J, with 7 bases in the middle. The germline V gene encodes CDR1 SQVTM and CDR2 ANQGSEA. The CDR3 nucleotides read TGCAGCGTTGGAGGGTATGGGGCCAACGTCCTGACTTTC. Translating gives CSVGGYGANVLTF.

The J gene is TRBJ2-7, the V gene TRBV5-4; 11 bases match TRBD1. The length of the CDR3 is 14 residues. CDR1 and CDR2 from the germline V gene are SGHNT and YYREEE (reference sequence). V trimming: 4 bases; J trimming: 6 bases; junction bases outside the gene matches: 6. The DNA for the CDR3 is TGTGCCAGCAGCAACCGGACAGGGGGCGGCGAGCAGTACTTC. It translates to CASSNRTGGGEQYF.

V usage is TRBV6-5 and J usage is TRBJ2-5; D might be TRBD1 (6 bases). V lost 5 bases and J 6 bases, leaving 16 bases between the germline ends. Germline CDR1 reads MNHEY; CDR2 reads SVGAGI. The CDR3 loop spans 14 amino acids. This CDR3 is CASSIIDRRQTQYF. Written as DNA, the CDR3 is TGTGCCAGCAGTATTATCGACAGGAGGCAGACCCAGTACTTC.

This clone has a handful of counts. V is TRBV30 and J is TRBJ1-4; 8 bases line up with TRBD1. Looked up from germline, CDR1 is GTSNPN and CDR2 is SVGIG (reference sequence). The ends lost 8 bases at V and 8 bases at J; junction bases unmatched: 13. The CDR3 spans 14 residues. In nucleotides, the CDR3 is TGTGCCGGGAATCTTGACAGGGGCAGGGAAAAACTGTTTTTT. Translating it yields CAGNLDRGREKLFF.

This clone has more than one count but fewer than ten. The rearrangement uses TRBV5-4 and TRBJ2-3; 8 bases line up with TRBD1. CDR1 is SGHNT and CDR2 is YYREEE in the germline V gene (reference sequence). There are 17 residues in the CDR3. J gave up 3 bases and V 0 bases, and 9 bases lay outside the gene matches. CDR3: CASSLGGQGKRTDTQYF. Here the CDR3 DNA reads TGTGCCAGCAGCTTGGGCGGACAGGGAAAGAGGACAGATACGCAGTATTTT.

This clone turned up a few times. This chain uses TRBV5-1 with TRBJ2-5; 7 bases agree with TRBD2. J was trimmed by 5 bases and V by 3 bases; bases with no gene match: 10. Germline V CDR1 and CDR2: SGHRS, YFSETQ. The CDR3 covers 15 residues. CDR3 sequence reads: CASSSQRVGGETQYF. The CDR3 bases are TGCGCCAGCAGCTCACAGCGGGTCGGGGGGGAGACCCAGTACTTC.

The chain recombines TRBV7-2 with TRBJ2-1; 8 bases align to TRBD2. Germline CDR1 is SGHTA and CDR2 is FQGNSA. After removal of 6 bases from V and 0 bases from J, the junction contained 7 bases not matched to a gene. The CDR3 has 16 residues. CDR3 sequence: CASRSPSGSSYNEQFF. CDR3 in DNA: TGTGCCAGCAGATCCCCCAGCGGGAGCTCCTACAATGAGCAGTTCTTC.

The CDR3 DNA reads as TGCGCCAGCAGCCAGATTGGGAGTAGTGGGGGCTACACCTTC. This sequence encodes CASSQIGSSGGYTF. The rearrangement links TRBV4-3 to TRBJ1-2; D unresolved. The CDR3 is 14 residues long. Germline CDR1 LGHNA, CDR2 YSLEER. The ends were cut back, 3 bases at V and 8 bases at J, with 16 bases in the middle.

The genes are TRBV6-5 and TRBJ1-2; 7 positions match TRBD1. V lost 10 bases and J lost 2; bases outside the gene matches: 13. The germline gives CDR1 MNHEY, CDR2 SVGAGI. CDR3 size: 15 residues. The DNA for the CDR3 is TGTGCCACCAACCGGGACAGCTCATCCAACTATGGCTACACCTTC. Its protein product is CATNRDSSSNYGYTF.

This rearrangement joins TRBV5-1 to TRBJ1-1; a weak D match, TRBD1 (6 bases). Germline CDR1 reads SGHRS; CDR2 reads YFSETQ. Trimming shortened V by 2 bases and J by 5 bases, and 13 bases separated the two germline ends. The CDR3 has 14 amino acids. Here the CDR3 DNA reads TGCGCCAGCAGCTTACAGGGTGGTATGACTGAAGCTTTCTTT. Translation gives CASSLQGGMTEAFF.

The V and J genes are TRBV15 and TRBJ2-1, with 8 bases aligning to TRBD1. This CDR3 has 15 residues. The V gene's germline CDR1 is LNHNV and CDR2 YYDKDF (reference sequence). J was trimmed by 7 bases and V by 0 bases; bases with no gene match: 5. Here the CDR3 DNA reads TGTGCCACCAGCAGAGATAGAGGGACAGGTAATGAGCAGTTCTTC. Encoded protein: CATSRDRGTGNEQFF.

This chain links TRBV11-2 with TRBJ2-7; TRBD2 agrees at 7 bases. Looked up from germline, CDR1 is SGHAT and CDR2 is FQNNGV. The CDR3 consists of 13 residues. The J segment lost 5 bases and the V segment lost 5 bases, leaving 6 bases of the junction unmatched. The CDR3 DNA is TGTGCCAGCAGCGACCGACTAGCAGACGAGCAGTACTTC. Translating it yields CASSDRLADEQYF.

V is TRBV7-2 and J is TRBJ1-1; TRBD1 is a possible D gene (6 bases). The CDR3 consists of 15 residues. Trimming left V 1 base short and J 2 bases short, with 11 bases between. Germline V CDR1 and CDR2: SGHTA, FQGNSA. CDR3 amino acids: CASSLVWGGNTEAFF. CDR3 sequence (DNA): TGTGCCAGCAGCTTAGTATGGGGGGGCAACACTGAAGCTTTCTTT.

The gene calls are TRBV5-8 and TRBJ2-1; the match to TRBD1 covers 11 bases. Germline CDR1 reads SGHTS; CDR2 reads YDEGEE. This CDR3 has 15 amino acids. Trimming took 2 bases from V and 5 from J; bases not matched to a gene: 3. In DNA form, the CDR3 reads TGTGCCAGCAGCTTTGGGACAGGGGGACACAATGAGCAGTTCTTC. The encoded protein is CASSFGTGGHNEQFF.

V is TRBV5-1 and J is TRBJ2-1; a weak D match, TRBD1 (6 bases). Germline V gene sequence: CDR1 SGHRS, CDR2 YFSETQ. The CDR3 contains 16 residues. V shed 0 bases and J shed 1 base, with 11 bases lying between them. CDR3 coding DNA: TGCGCCAGCAGCTTGGATCTGGGGACATCCTACAATGAGCAGTTCTTC. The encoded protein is CASSLDLGTSYNEQFF. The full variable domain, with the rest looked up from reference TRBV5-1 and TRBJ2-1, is KAGVTQTPRYLIKTRGQQVTLSCSPISGHRSVSWYQQTPGQGLQFLFEYFSETQRNKGNFPGRFSGRQFSNSRSEMNVSTLELGDSALYLCASSLDLGTSYNEQFFGPGTRLTVL.